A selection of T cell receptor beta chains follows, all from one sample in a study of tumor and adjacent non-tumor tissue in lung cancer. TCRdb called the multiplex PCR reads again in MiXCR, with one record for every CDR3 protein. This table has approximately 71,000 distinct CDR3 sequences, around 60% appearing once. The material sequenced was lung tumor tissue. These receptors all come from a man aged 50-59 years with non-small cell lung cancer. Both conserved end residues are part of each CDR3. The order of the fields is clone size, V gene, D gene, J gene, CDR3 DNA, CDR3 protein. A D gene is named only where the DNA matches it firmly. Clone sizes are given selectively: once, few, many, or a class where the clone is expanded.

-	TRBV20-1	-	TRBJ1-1	TGCAGTGCCCACACGGGGCATCTGAACACTGAAGCTTTCTTT	CSAHTGHLNTEAFF
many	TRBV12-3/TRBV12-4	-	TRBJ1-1	TGTGCCAGCAGCCCCACAGGGAACACTGAAGCTTTCTTT	CASSPTGNTEAFF
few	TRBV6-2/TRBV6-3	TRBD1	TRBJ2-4	TGTGCCAGCAGTTACAAGGGACAGACAAACATTCAGTACTTC	CASSYKGQTNIQYF
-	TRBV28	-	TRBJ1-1	TGTGCCAGCAGTCCCACGGACACTGAAGCTTTCTTT	CASSPTDTEAFF
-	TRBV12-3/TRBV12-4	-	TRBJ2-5	TGTGCCGGCAGTTTGACTGAGACACAGTACTTC	CAGSLTETQYF
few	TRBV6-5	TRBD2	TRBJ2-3	TGTGCCAGCAGTCCAGGGGAGCGGGAGGGCCGGAAAGATACGCAGTATTTT	CASSPGEREGRKDTQYF
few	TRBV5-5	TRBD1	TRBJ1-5	TGTGCCAGCAGCCCAACAGGGGTCAATCAGCCCCAGCATTTT	CASSPTGVNQPQHF
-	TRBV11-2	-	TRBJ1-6	TGTGCCTGCAGCTTCTCGGGACACAAGTATAAGTCACCCCTCCACTTT	CACSFSGHKYKSPLHF
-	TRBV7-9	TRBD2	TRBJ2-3	TGTACCAGCAGCTTAGGACTAGCGGGCGTCGCGGATACGCAGTATTTT	CTSSLGLAGVADTQYF
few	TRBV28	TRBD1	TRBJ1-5	TGTGCCAGCAGTGGGGACAGGGCAAATCAGCCCCAGCATTTT	CASSGDRANQPQHF
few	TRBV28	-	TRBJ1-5	TGTGCCAGCGGGACGGGTGATCAGCCCCAGCATTTT	CASGTGDQPQHF
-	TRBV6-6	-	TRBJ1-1	TGTGCCAGCAGTTCGCCAGGACTGGGAACTGAAGTTTTCTTT	CASSSPGLGTEVFF
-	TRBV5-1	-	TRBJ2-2	TGCGCCAGCAGCTTGGCCGTGGCGAACACCGGGGAGCCGTTCTTT	CASSLAVANTGEPFF
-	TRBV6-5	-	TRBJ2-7	TGTGCCAGCAGTCACCTGGGACGGGGGCAGTACTTC	CASSHLGRGQYF
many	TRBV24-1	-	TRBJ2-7	TGTGCCACCAGTGATCGCGGATCAGGGACCTACGAGCAGTACTTC	CATSDRGSGTYEQYF
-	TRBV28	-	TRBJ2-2	TGTGCCAGCAGCTGGGGCTTAAACACCCAGGAGCTGTTTTTT	CASSWGLNTQELFF
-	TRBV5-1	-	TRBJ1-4	TGCGCCAACCAGGAGGGGAGCTCCCCTAATGAAAAACTGTTTTTT	CANQEGSSPNEKLFF
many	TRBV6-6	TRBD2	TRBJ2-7	TGTGCCAGCACCGATTCGGGGGGCTCCTACGAGCAGTACTTC	CASTDSGGSYEQYF
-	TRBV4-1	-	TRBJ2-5	TGCGTCAGCAGACAAGATGGGGTATACCAAGAGACCCAGTACTTC	CVSRQDGVYQETQYF
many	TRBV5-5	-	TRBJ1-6	TGTGCCAGCAGCCCAGTCGGGGAAACCTATAATTCACCCCTCCACTTT	CASSPVGETYNSPLHF
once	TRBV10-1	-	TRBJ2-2	TGTGCCAGCAGTGAAGCCGGAACGAACACCGGGGAGCAGTTTTTT	CASSEAGTNTGEQFF
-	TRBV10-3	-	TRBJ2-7	TGTGCCAACAGTAAGCCCCCGGGGGACGAGCAGTACTTC	CANSKPPGDEQYF
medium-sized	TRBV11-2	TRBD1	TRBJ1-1	TGTGCCAGCAGCTTAGGGGGGACAGGGAACACTGAAGCTTTCTTT	CASSLGGTGNTEAFF
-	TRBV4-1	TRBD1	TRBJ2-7	TGCGCCAGCAGCTACAGACAGGTGACAGGGGAGCAGTACTTC	CASSYRQVTGEQYF
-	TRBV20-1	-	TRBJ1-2	TGCAGCCTCCACCCGGGGGGCTATGGCTACACCTTC	CSLHPGGYGYTF
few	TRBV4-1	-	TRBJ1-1	TGCGCCGTCGGAGGGGGGAACACTGAAGCTTTCTTT	CAVGGGNTEAFF
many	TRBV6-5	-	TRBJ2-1	TGTGCCAGCAGTTACTCCCAGGAAAGCTACAATGAGCAGTTCTTC	CASSYSQESYNEQFF
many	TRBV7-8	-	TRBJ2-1	TGTGCCAGCAGTTACAACTGGGATGAGCAGTTCTTC	CASSYNWDEQFF
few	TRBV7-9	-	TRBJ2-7	TGTGCCAGCAGCTTAGAGGTTGCCGGGAGTGGTTACGAGCAGTACTTC	CASSLEVAGSGYEQYF
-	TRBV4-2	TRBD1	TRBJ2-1	TGTGCCAGCAGCCACAGCCTCCGAGACAGGGGCTACAATGTGCAGTTCTTT	CASSHSLRDRGYNVQFF
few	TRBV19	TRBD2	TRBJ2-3	TGTGCCAGTAGTAGCGGGGGGGTATACACAGATACGCAGTATTTT	CASSSGGVYTDTQYF
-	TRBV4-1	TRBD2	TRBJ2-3	TGCGCCAACAGCAGGATTGGGCCGCCTTGGCCGGGACTAGCGGGAGAGAAGGGCACAGATACGCAGTATTTT	CANSRIGPPWPGLAGEKGTDTQYF
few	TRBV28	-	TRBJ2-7	TGTGCTAGCGGACGCCGGGACAGATCCTACGAGCAGTACTTC	CASGRRDRSYEQYF
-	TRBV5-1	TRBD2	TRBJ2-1	TGCGCCATCAGCGTGAGCGGGAACAGGCCCAATGAGCAGTTCTTC	CAISVSGNRPNEQFF
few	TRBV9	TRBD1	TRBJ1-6	TGTGCCAGCAGCGTGGGTTTCCCGGGACAGGAGAATTCACCCCTCCACTTT	CASSVGFPGQENSPLHF
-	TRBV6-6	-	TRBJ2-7	TGTGCCAGTAGTGGACGTCTCTTGGGCGGGCAGTACTTC	CASSGRLLGGQYF
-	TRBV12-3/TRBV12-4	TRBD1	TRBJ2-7	TGTGCCAGCAGTCCACTAACAGGGGCCAGATTCGAGCAGTACTTC	CASSPLTGARFEQYF
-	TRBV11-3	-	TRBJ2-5	TGTGCTAGCAGCTTATCGGCTAGCTGGGCTTTACAAGAGACCCAGTACTTC	CASSLSASWALQETQYF
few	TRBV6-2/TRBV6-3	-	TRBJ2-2	TGTGCCAGCAGTACGAACACCGGGGGGCTGTTTTTT	CASSTNTGGLFF
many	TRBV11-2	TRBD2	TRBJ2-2	TGTGCCAGCAGCTTAGAGGGGGGGACTAGCGGGAAGACCGGGGAGCTGTTTTTT	CASSLEGGTSGKTGELFF
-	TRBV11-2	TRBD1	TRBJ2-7	TGTGCCAGCAGCTTAGGGGACAGTTCTATCTACGAGCAGTACTTC	CASSLGDSSIYEQYF
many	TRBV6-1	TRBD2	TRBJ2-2	TGTGCCAGCCGTGGTGGGAGGGGCACCGGGGAGCTGTTTTTT	CASRGGRGTGELFF
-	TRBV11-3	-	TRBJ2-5	TGTGCTAGCACCCAACAAGAGACCCAGTACTTC	CASTQQETQYF
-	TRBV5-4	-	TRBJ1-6	TGTGTCAGCAGCACGCAGGGTCAGGGGAAGTCACCCCTCCACTTT	CVSSTQGQGKSPLHF
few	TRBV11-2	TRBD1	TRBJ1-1	TGTGCCAGCAGCTTCGGACAGGTGGGCACTGGGGCTTTCTTT	CASSFGQVGTGAFF
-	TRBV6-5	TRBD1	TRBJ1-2	TGTGCCAGCAGTGGACAGGGGATTCTTGGCTACACCTTC	CASSGQGILGYTF
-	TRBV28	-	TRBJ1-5	TGTGCCAGCAGTCGCCAGGAAGGGTCGGATCAGCTCCATCATTTT	CASSRQEGSDQLHHF
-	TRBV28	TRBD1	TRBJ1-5	TGTGCCAGCAGGTCACCGGGACAGGGGGCCCCGGCCCAGCATTTT	CASRSPGQGAPAQHF
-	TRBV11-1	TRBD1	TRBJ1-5	TGTGTCAGCAGCTTAGGGGGCGGTCAGCCCCAGCATTTT	CVSSLGGGQPQHF
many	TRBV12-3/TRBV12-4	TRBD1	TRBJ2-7	TGTGCCAGCAGTTGGGACAGGGCTTCCTACGAGCAGTACTTC	CASSWDRASYEQYF
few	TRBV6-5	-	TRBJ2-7	TGTGCCAGCTCTGATGGGGGCACAGGGTGGTTCGAGCAGTACTTC	CASSDGGTGWFEQYF
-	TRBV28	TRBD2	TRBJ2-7	TGTGCCAGCACTTCCTTGACTAGCGGGAGACGCTACGAGCGGTACTTC	CASTSLTSGRRYERYF
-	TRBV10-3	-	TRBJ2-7	TGTGCCATCAGTGAGTCCAGAGGGGACGGCGAGCAGTACTTC	CAISESRGDGEQYF